A selection of T cell receptor beta chains follows, all from one sample in a study of beta chain features in type 1 diabetes. Data came from immunoSEQ multiplex PCR; TCRdb stores just in-frame clones and leaves some out. The sample records around 300,000 clones, approximately 9.9% being singletons. The sample consisted of naive CD4+ T cells from blood. The receptors were gathered from a woman aged 25 to 45 in good health. Both conserved end residues are part of each CDR3. A D gene is named only where the DNA matches it firmly.

D gene	V gene	J gene	CDR3 protein
-	TRBV28	TRBJ2-7	CASSLIHGHEQYF
-	TRBV28	TRBJ1-2	CASSLGVTGVGYTF
TRBD1	TRBV30	TRBJ2-7	CAWSRDRGSYEQYF
TRBD2	TRBV7-2	TRBJ2-2	CASSAGTSGSGGELFF
TRBD1	TRBV7-2	TRBJ1-5	CASRNGTGRSNQPQHF
TRBD1	TRBV5-4	TRBJ2-3	CASSLDPGTEYTDTQYF
-	TRBV7-2	TRBJ1-5	CASAQSGRENQPQHF
-	TRBV28	TRBJ2-7	CATNLGGLPSYEQYF
-	TRBV15	TRBJ2-7	CATSRAPPSDEQYF
-	TRBV6-5	TRBJ1-2	CASSKQGNYGYTF
TRBD1	TRBV7-9	TRBJ2-5	CASSLTGSTPQYF
-	TRBV27	TRBJ1-1	CASRLLINTEAFF
-	TRBV7-3	TRBJ2-3	CASSSGQSTDTQYF
-	TRBV19	TRBJ2-3	CASTSGDTQYF
TRBD2	TRBV27	TRBJ2-3	CASQRKAGASTDTQYF
TRBD1	TRBV18	TRBJ2-7	CASSPVGTGSYEQYF
TRBD1	TRBV7-9	TRBJ2-5	CASSVGGTGTQYF
-	TRBV15	TRBJ1-4	CATSRDRSANEKLFF
TRBD1	TRBV7-8	TRBJ1-2	CASSNRDRAVYGYTF
-	TRBV2	TRBJ2-3	CASSVTGTDTQYF
TRBD1	TRBV9	TRBJ2-7	CAGSPTGTATYEQYF
TRBD1	TRBV19	TRBJ1-5	CASSPRQGNQPQHF
-	TRBV7-9	TRBJ2-7	CASSLELYEQYF
-	TRBV9	TRBJ2-7	CASSVGTEAFYEQYF
-	TRBV25-1	TRBJ1-1	CASSEREGANTEAFF
-	TRBV25-1	TRBJ2-5	CASSEYVGGWGETQYF
-	TRBV6-1	TRBJ2-7	CASSEPSAGTYEQYF
TRBD2	TRBV11-1	TRBJ2-1	CASSPTSGDYNEQFF
TRBD2	TRBV29-1	TRBJ2-1	CSGTSDYNEQFF
TRBD1	TRBV15	TRBJ2-7	CATSRGQGTYEQYF
TRBD1	TRBV18	TRBJ1-2	CASSPAGTGITYTF
TRBD1	TRBV6-5	TRBJ1-5	CASSKDRGGNQPQHF
TRBD2	TRBV7-8	TRBJ2-1	CASSSGGTSRREQFF
-	TRBV7-6	TRBJ1-5	CASSVGVAGNQPQHF
-	TRBV14	TRBJ2-5	CASSQGAFVTLGAQETQYF
TRBD2	TRBV7-7	TRBJ2-5	CASSTLAGGQETQYF
TRBD2	TRBV30	TRBJ2-1	CAWSSGRTLYNEQFF
TRBD1	TRBV18	TRBJ2-7	CASSLGTGPSYEQYF
TRBD2	TRBV9	TRBJ2-3	CASSQGLAGFLSTDTQYF
TRBD1	TRBV7-2	TRBJ1-2	CASSVWGQGADYGYTF
TRBD1	TRBV7-2	TRBJ2-7	CASSLYGTGSSYEQYF